This TCR beta chain was found in a study of identical twins (dated by TCRdb to the mid-2010s). For the study in its entirety: To test whether fetal clonotypes persist, this study deep-sequenced TCR alpha and beta repertoires from monozygotic twins, from unrelated adults of various ages, and from cord blood. Replicate twin experiments were performed at different times using different library preparation protocols to rule out contamination. The investigation overall reported the following: Invariant T cells such as MAIT and iNKT could partly confound zero-insertion analyses, although diverse VJ usage argued against such confounding for most clonotypes. Compared with coincidental sharing between unrelated individuals, an excess of low generation-probability sequences was observed among out-of-frame TCR alpha sequences shared between twins. The excess sharing between twins in beta out-of-frame sequences was weaker because fewer shared sequences reduced the signal-to-noise ratio. Abundant cord blood beta clonotypes carried fewer insertions; young adult naive repertoires showed a weaker similar trend, while memory repertoires showed none. Out-of-frame TCR alpha sharing in monozygotic twins was systematically underestimated by recombination models, whereas sharing between unrelated individuals was in agreement with the recombination models. Conclusions relied on cross-sectional statistical analysis, since the same donors could not be followed over many years.

As concerns this clonotype: No antigen is known for it. No much larger clone exists at a distance of one base, and base qualities are not known.

Via the germline V gene, CDR1 is SGHRS and CDR2 YFSETQ. Inclusive of the bounding cysteine and phenylalanine, the CDR3 is 13 residues long. CDR3 DNA is the only sequence kept; it has 39 bases, read in frame from the first base. V and J are truncated by 4 bases and 4 bases respectively, leaving an intervening sequence of 9 bases. Library preparation employed 5' RACE. The sequencer listed for this sample is Illumina HiSeq 2000. A universal primer binding site was added through template switching, and the final cDNA carried a unique molecular identifier so that TCR cDNA molecules could be counted accurately. First-strand cDNA for TCR alpha and beta chains was synthesized from specific primers in the conserved constant-segment region. To control for contamination, every cDNA library was double barcoded, receiving both a SMART-Mk sample barcode and Illumina barcodes. Two successive PCR steps introduced TruSeq adapter sequences along with Illumina sample barcodes. Sequencing of the TCR alpha and beta cDNA libraries was done on the Illumina HiSeq platform using custom primers. In the source study's methods: MiGEC was used to process raw reads and extract unique molecular identifiers, and MiXCR was used to find CDR3 positions. For each individual, recombination models were inferred using an EM algorithm with the repgenHMM and IGoR tools. The analysis of shared clonotypes was done with the tcR package in R, with sharing normalized by the product of cloneset sizes. To study raw recombination free of thymic and clonal selection effects, out-of-frame nonproductive sequences were analyzed. Starting from the raw public reads, TCRdb applied fastp trimming at Q25, assembled clones with MiXCR and retained in-frame beta chains. Duplicate CDR3 protein sequences are folded into a single record with the most common DNA and genes. Here the V and J calls rest on TCRdb's processing, not on the authors' analysis. The sample yields 450,000 or so distinct CDR3 sequences; approximately 15% were counted once. The ten largest account for roughly 0.56% of the sample.

Every donor in the study was a healthy Caucasian. Three pairs of female monozygotic twins, all aged about 18 to 30 years, made up the twin cohort. Positive isolation kits from Invitrogen were used to isolate the CD4+ and CD8+ T cell populations. These sequences were also reported in another study, on yellow fever vaccine responses in identical twins. Taken from the second paper: The T cell response to vaccination in identical twins was reported by the authors to appear partly convergent and partly personalized. In identical twins, the study followed T cell clones that responded to the vaccine with precision.

The sequence is built from TRBV5-1 and TRBJ2-1; the D gene cannot be resolved reliably. Sequenced material: CD4+ T cells sorted from blood. This TCR was recovered from a woman aged 18-29 years in good health. The CDR3 region has the sequence CASSLYLYNEQFF. The bases are TGCGCCAGCAGCCTGTATCTGTACAATGAGCAGTTCTTC.